This T cell receptor beta chain is drawn from a study of blood T cells in healthy people across ages. Study findings and constraints: Measured against age, TCR beta diversity per million T cells decreased in a roughly linear manner.

Isolation per sample recovered at least 7 million PBMCs. Unmatched junction bases numbered 7, after V lost 3 bases and J lost 5 bases. In germline, CDR1 is ENHRY, CDR2 SYGVKD. This CDR3 is built from 15 residues. PCR was performed a second time for about 6 to 11 cycles using a sample-barcoded 5' primer and a J-beta primer mix. Unique molecular identifiers of 12 random nucleotides labeled each cDNA. TCRdb re-called the 5' RACE reads through MiXCR, storing one row per CDR3 protein. The table lists some 640,000 distinct CDR3 sequences, around 48% of them singletons. This clonotype was counted only a few times. No antigen is known for it.

V usage is TRBV10-3 and J usage is TRBJ1-5; 7 nucleotides align to TRBD1. Sample: blood. The sequence was obtained from a woman aged 60-70 years in good health. This CDR3 reads CAISDSRRGYQPQHF. As DNA, the CDR3 is TGTGCCATCAGTGACAGTCGCAGGGGGTATCAGCCCCAGCATTTT.